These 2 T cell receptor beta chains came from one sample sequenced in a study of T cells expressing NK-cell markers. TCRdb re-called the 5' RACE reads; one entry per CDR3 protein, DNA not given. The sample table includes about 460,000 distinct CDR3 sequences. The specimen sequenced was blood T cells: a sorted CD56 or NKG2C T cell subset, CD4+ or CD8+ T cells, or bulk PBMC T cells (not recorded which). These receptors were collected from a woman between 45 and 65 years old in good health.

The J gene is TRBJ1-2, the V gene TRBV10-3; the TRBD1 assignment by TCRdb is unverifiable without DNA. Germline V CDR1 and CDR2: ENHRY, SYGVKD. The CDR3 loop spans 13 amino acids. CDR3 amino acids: CAITGLANYGYTF.

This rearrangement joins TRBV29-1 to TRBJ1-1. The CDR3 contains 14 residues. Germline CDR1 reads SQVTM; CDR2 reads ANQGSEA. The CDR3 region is CSVVGRTGNTEAFF.